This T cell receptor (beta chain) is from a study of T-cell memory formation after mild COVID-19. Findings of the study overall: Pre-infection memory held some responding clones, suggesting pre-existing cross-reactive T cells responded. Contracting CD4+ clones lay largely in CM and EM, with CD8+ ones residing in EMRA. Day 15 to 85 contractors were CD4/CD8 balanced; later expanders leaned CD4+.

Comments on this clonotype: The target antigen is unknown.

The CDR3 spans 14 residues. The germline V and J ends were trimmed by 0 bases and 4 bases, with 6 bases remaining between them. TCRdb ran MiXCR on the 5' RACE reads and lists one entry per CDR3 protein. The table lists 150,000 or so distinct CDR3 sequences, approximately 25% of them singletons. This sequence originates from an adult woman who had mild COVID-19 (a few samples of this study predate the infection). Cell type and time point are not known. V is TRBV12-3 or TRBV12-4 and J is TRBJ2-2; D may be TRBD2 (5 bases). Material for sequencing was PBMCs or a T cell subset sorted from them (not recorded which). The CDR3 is CASSLAGATGELFF. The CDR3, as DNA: TGTGCCAGCAGTTTAGCGGGAGCCACCGGGGAGCTGTTTTTT.